This T cell receptor beta chain was obtained from a study of cytomegalovirus exposure and HLA in healthy donors. Broader study findings: Relative to the roughly 690-donor mean, N-insertions were reportedly fewer in an Asian-associated ancestry cluster in a later analysis. As a later analysis showed, a missense DCLRE1C variant was linked to trimming of TCR beta V- and J-genes.

Germline-derived CDR1 and CDR2 are MNHEY and SVGAGI. V lost 2 bases and J lost 7; bases outside the gene matches: 8. The CDR3 runs 16 residues. Details on this clone: Its matching antigen is unknown.

PCR amplification relied on 60 Vbeta primers (plus 13 Jbeta primers). The protocol was immunoSEQ multiplex PCR, while the TCRdb copy is restricted to in-frame clones and leaves out a portion. The sample shows about 110,000 clones, about 85% of them seen only once. The sample taken for sequencing was PBMCs. This chain connects TRBV6-5 to TRBJ1-6, with 7 bases fitting TRBD1. The receptor was isolated from a man aged 30-40 years in good health and CMV-seronegative. The CDR3 is CASSYTGASRNSPLHF. Here the CDR3 DNA reads TGTGCCAGCAGTTACACAGGGGCATCGAGGAATTCACCCCTCCACTTT.